These 22 T cell receptor beta chains came from one sample sequenced in a study of breast tumors, draining lymph nodes, adjacent tissues. TCRdb processed the multiplex PCR reads anew with MiXCR; each CDR3 protein has one entry. The data show 47,000 or so distinct CDR3 sequences, roughly 24% seen once. Sequencing was performed on breast tumor tissue. The receptor set was obtained from a female donor with breast cancer. Some clones in this sample may be carry-over from other donors' samples.

This clonotype was seen a few times. This rearrangement joins TRBV2 to TRBJ1-1; 8 bases align to TRBD1. Losses at the gene ends were 6 bases for V and 1 base for J; bases not matched to a gene: 10. Germline-derived CDR1 and CDR2 are SNHLY and FYNNEI. This CDR3 contains 16 residues. The CDR3 loop is CASSRTGLSGNTEAFF. CDR3 sequence (DNA): TGTGCCAGCAGCCGGACAGGGTTGAGTGGGAACACTGAAGCTTTCTTT.

A remark on this clonotype: Germline and junction disagree at one end, which may indicate a read error. The rearrangement links TRBV7-3 to TRBJ2-7; 14 bases fit TRBD2. There are 14 residues in the CDR3. CDR1 is SGHTA, CDR2 FQGTGA, per germline. The CDR3 sequence is CASSPGTSGSEQYF. CDR3 DNA: TGTGCCAGCAGCCCGGGGACTAGCGGGAGCGAGCAGTACTTT.

This clonotype was recorded many times. This chain uses TRBV5-1 with TRBJ2-7; tentative D call: TRBD2 (6 bases). V lost 0 bases to trimming and J lost 7 bases, with 23 bases between them. This CDR3 contains 17 residues. The germline V gene encodes CDR1 SGHRS and CDR2 YFSETQ. In DNA, the CDR3 is TGCGCCAGCAGCTTGGAAGGTCCCCTATGGGGAGGCGGGGAGCAGTACTTC. Protein: CASSLEGPLWGGGEQYF.

At least ten counts were recorded for this clonotype. The V gene is TRBV10-3, the J gene TRBJ2-6; D perhaps matches TRBD2 (6 bases). The CDR3 sequence is 17 residues long. V gave up 0 bases and J gave up 0 bases, with 9 bases separating them. Looked up from germline, CDR1 is ENHRY and CDR2 is SYGVKD. CDR3 sequence reads: CAISESRGSSGANVLTF. The CDR3 bases are TGTGCCATCAGTGAGTCGCGGGGTTCCTCTGGGGCCAACGTCCTGACTTTC.

The table lists this clonotype with many counts. The chain recombines TRBV7-9 with TRBJ2-7, with D uncertain. There are 13 residues in the CDR3. V was clipped by 0 bases and J by 5 bases, with 8 bases between them. Germline loops: CDR1 SEHNR, CDR2 FQNEAQ (reference sequence). The CDR3 protein is CASSLAGGHEQYF. The CDR3 nucleotides are TGTGCCAGCAGCTTAGCAGGTGGGCACGAGCAGTACTTC.

In its sample, this clonotype was seen many times. The chain recombines TRBV30 with TRBJ1-5, with D perhaps TRBD1 (6 bases). The CDR3 runs 13 residues. Trimming removed 6 bases from V and 4 bases from J, with 13 bases in between. From germline, CDR1 is GTSNPN and CDR2 SVGIG (reference sequence). The CDR3 DNA sequence: TGTGCCTGCACCACAGGGACGAATCAGCCCCAGCATTTT. This codes for CACTTGTNQPQHF.

The chain is built from TRBV3-1 and TRBJ1-5; D is unclear. The CDR3 contains 17 residues. V lost 0 bases and J lost 0, with 12 bases in between. Per germline, CDR1 LGHDT and CDR2 YNNKEL (reference sequence). The CDR3: CASSQDRSGYSNQPQHF. CDR3 nucleotides: TGTGCCAGCAGCCAAGATAGGTCGGGTTATAGCAATCAGCCCCAGCATTTT.

This clonotype was seen only once. The chain recombines TRBV3-1 with TRBJ2-5, with D perhaps matching TRBD1 or TRBD2 (8 bases each). The CDR3 covers 15 residues. Per the germline V gene, CDR1 is LGHDT and CDR2 is YNNKEL (reference sequence). Between the trimmed V and J ends, which lost 3 bases and 5 bases, there was a span of 16 bases. As DNA, the CDR3 is TGTGCCAGCAGCCATCAGGGGGCGGGAGGTGAGACCCAGTACTTC. This gives the protein CASSHQGAGGETQYF.

This clonotype was found many times. CDR3 region: CSASPQGAVQPQHF. The DNA of the CDR3 is TGCAGTGCTAGCCCACAGGGGGCTGTTCAGCCCCAGCATTTT. The chain combines TRBV20-1 with TRBJ1-5, with TRBD1 matching 9 bases. V lost 3 bases, J lost 6 bases, and 6 bases stayed unmatched. The CDR3 covers 14 residues. Germline CDR1 DFQATT, CDR2 SNEGSKA (reference sequence).

This rearrangement joins TRBV10-3 to TRBJ1-1, with 8 bases aligning to TRBD1. Germline V gene sequence: CDR1 ENHRY, CDR2 SYGVKD. Losses at the gene ends were 0 bases for V and 0 bases for J; bases not matched to a gene: 6. CDR3 size: 17 residues. Here the CDR3 DNA reads TGTGCCATCAGTGAGTCGAGGGCAGGGGGCATGAACACTGAAGCTTTCTTT. This encodes CAISESRAGGMNTEAFF.

This clonotype came up many times. The genes are TRBV3-1 and TRBJ2-5, with D unclear. CDR1 is LGHDT and CDR2 is YNNKEL in the germline V gene (reference sequence). This CDR3 comprises 14 residues. Trimming took 1 base from V and 4 from J, leaving 10 bases between them. DNA for the CDR3: TGTGCCAGCAGCCAAGGCTCGGTGGGAGAGACCCAGTACTTC. Its protein is CASSQGSVGETQYF.

As regards this clonotype: A read error is possible here, since a much larger clone lies one base away. The V gene is TRBV3-1, the J gene TRBJ1-2, with a possible D match to TRBD1 (5 bases). This CDR3 contains 15 residues. From germline, CDR1 is LGHDT and CDR2 YNNKEL (reference sequence). The CDR3 is CASSQDGTRVNGYAF. Written as DNA, the CDR3 is TGTGCCAGCAGCCAAGATGGGACGCGGGTAAACGGCTACGCCTTC.

A note on this clonotype: One base away lies a much larger clone, so this may be a sequencing read error. V usage is TRBV7-6 and J usage is TRBJ2-2; 10 bases align to TRBD1. The CDR3 length is 18 residues. V lost 5 bases, J lost 6 bases, and 15 bases stayed unmatched. Germline values: CDR1 SGHVS, CDR2 FNYEAQ. The CDR3 spells CASSVTGTGAFPSGELFF. In DNA form, the CDR3 reads TGTGCCAGCAGCGTCACCGGGACAGGGGCATTCCCCTCCGGGGAGCTGTTTTTT.

This clonotype has ten or more counts. The chain uses TRBV18 and TRBJ2-3; D is undetermined. In germline, CDR1 is KGHSH, CDR2 LQKENI. There are 13 residues in the CDR3. Trimming pared 1 base from V and 3 bases from J, leaving 5 bases between. CDR3 in amino acids: CASSPRQTDTQYF. The CDR3 region has the DNA TGTGCCAGCTCACCACGACAAACAGATACGCAGTATTTT.

Ten or more counts support this clonotype. V is TRBV15 and J is TRBJ2-5; 11 bases map to TRBD1. This CDR3 is built from 16 residues. V shed 4 bases, J shed 5 bases, and the junction held 9 bases outside the gene matches. Germline V CDR1 and CDR2: LNHNV, YYDKDF (reference sequence). This chain's CDR3 is CATSTGTGGSGETQYF. The CDR3 DNA reads TGTGCCACCAGCACCGGGACAGGGGGTTCGGGGGAGACCCAGTACTTC.

In its sample, this clonotype was seen many times. The V call is TRBV6-5, the J call TRBJ1-6, with TRBD1 as a possible D gene (5 bases). The germline CDR1 and CDR2 sequences are MNHEY and SVGAGI. V lost 5 bases and J lost 6, with 11 bases in between. CDR3 length: 14 amino acids. CDR3 region: CASSRGSRNSPLHF. Here the CDR3 DNA reads TGTGCCAGCAGTCGGGGGAGCCGTAATTCACCCCTCCACTTT.

The CDR3 sequence is CASSESLSHKQETQYF. Here the CDR3 DNA reads TGTGCCAGCAGTGAATCCTTGTCCCACAAACAAGAGACCCAGTACTTC. V is TRBV25-1 and J is TRBJ2-5; no clear D. V lost 1 base and J lost 2, with 14 bases in between. This CDR3 region has 16 residues. Germline V gene data show CDR1 as MGHDK and CDR2 as SYGVNS.

This clonotype was seen only a few times. The CDR3 sequence is CSAFNEQFF. In DNA form, the CDR3 reads TGCAGTGCTTTCAATGAGCAGTTCTTC. The gene calls are TRBV20-1 and TRBJ2-1; D remains unclear. The CDR3 has 9 amino acids. V was trimmed by 5 bases and J by 6 bases, leaving 2 bases between them. Germline V gene sequence: CDR1 DFQATT, CDR2 SNEGSKA (reference sequence).

Ten or more counts support this clonotype. The rearrangement links TRBV25-1 to TRBJ2-1; the D gene is possibly TRBD1 (6 bases). This CDR3 has 18 residues. V dropped 1 base and J dropped 0 bases, with 16 bases sitting between them. Germline V gene data show CDR1 as MGHDK and CDR2 as SYGVNS. Here the CDR3 reads CASSESSPRGSSYNEQFF. The CDR3 DNA follows: TGTGCCAGCAGTGAATCGAGCCCAAGGGGGAGCTCCTACAATGAGCAGTTCTTC.

This clonotype was seen at least ten times. V is TRBV20-1 and J is TRBJ1-2; D gene uncertain. This CDR3 has 13 amino acids. V was clipped by 6 bases and J by 1 base, with 12 bases between them. Germline CDR1 and CDR2: DFQATT and SNEGSKA (reference sequence). This CDR3 reads CSASGSLNYGYTF. The CDR3 DNA sequence: TGCAGTGCCTCCGGGAGCCTTAACTATGGCTACACCTTC.

Regarding this clonotype: This may be a read error: a much more frequent sequence differs by one nucleotide. V is TRBV11-2 and J is TRBJ2-3, with D perhaps given as TRBD1 or TRBD2 (5 bases each). This CDR3 spans 15 amino acids. Germline CDR1 and CDR2: SGHAT and FQNNGV. V was shortened by 5 bases and J by 2 bases, with 14 bases between the two germline ends. The CDR3 here is CASSRQTTATDTQYF. The CDR3 DNA reads as TGTGCCAGCAGCCGACAGACTACAGCCACAGATACGCAGTATTTT. The full variable domain, its missing parts supplied by reference TRBV11-2 and TRBJ2-3, is EAGVAQSPRYKIIEKRQSVAFWCNPISGHATLYWYQQILGQGPKLLIQFQNNGVVDDSQLPKDRFSAERLKGVDSTLKIQPAKLEDSAVYLCASSRQTTATDTQYFGPGTRLTVL.

The sample holds many counts of this clonotype. The V and J genes are TRBV20-1 and TRBJ2-1, with D uncertain. V was clipped by 7 bases and J by 0 bases, with 13 bases between them. Germline assignment: CDR1 DFQATT and CDR2 SNEGSKA (reference sequence). This CDR3 has 14 amino acids. The CDR3, as DNA: TGCAGTGGTAACAGCCTCGACTCCTACAATGAGCAGTTCTTC. Translating gives CSGNSLDSYNEQFF.